The entry that follows covers one TCR beta chain sequence. The antigen this receptor binds is unknown. Base quality data are lacking; no much larger clone is found one base away. According to the study, the label for this sample's time point signals: blood at routine non-recurrence follow-up after resection. Whole RNA extracted from tumor and nontumor lung tissue, or from cryopreserved PBMC samples, was used for TCR sequencing without cell sorting. Only patients for whom sufficient RNA was available from at least two tumor regions were selected for TCR sequencing. The sample belongs to a study of spatial heterogeneity in lung cancer (dated by TCRdb to between 2019 and 2020). Concerning the study at large: The donors were more than 60 patients from the lung TRACERx cohort who had early-stage, untreated non-small cell lung cancer. Follow-up PBMC samples were sequenced whenever the samples were available, and the median time to follow-up was 2 to 3 years after resection. Beta-chain transcripts were consistently detected in greater numbers than alpha-chain transcripts, which likely reflected higher beta-chain transcript abundance. In the raw uncorrected reads, each unique combination of TCR and UMI appeared more than ten times on average. The study quantitatively compared TCR alpha and beta repertoires across multiple tumor regions, matched nontumor lung and blood in non-small cell lung cancer. Nonsynonymous mutation counts, determined by whole-exome sequencing of tumor tissue, were related to TCR repertoire features. At surgery, some 220 tumor regions, roughly 62 matched nontumor lung samples and 56 PBMC samples were TCR-sequenced for both alpha and beta chains.

Findings and caveats that apply to the study as a whole: Ubiquitous expanded tumor TCRs were detected in blood more often at tumor resection than at routine follow-up. Only 15 or so patients were included in the comparisons of baseline and follow-up blood repertoires. Confirming at a functional level the hypothesis that regional TCRs recognize regional mutations was considered to require additional single-cell paired TCR alpha and beta sequencing.

Receptors were amplified or captured by 5' RACE. The sequencer was a NextSeq 500. In the TCR library protocol, a unique molecular identifier was attached to each TCR cDNA molecule so that PCR and sequencing errors could be corrected. As for how the authors treated the data: TCR identification, UMI-based error correction and CDR3 extraction were performed with Decombinator tools. Expanded TCRs were defined as those above a frequency of 2 per 1,000, corresponding to the top 1% of the tumor frequency distribution. Renyi diversity was computed with the R vegan package after each repertoire had been subsampled 100 times to 5,000 TCRs. CDR3 similarity networks were built from amino acid triplet string-kernel similarity, with CDR3s being connected when pairwise similarity was above 0.82. Clones were called with MiXCR by TCRdb after fastp trimmed the public reads at Q25, and only in-frame beta chains were retained. Rows with a matching CDR3 protein are joined into one entry that keeps the most common DNA and genes. V and J calls and clone size were set by TCRdb, not the authors. The sample table holds about 9,200 distinct CDR3 sequences, of which around 23% were seen once. The top ten constitute roughly two fifths of the sample.

The material was PBMCs, obtained at follow-up. The clonotype comes from a male donor with early-stage non-small cell lung cancer.

Read as DNA, the sequence is TGTGCCAGCAGCCGGACGGAGGTGAACATTCAGTACTTC. This encodes CASSRTEVNIQYF. In this chain, TRBV7-2 is recombined with TRBJ2-4; TRBD2 is possibly the D segment (5 matching bases). Reading the germline V gene gives CDR1 SGHTA and CDR2 FQGNSA. There are 13 amino acids in the CDR3, from cysteine to phenylalanine inclusive. Here the CDR3 DNA is all that survives: 39 bases in frame from base 1. V sheds 5 bases and J sheds 7 bases, leaving 12 bases between their ends.